These 3 T cell receptor beta chains originate from one sample sequenced in a study of blood T cell repertoires in COVID-19. Repertoires were generated with immunoSEQ multiplex PCR, while TCRdb's copy carries only in-frame clones and drops some. The sample includes fewer than 300,000 clones, less than 90% of them seen just once. The sample consisted of peripheral blood. The receptors shown here come from a human donor in a cohort sampled during active COVID-19.

The chain uses TRBV3-1 (or the pseudogene TRBV3-2) and TRBJ1-5, with D maybe TRBD1 (5 bases). The germline gives CDR1 LGHDT, CDR2 YNNKEL (reference sequence). The CDR3 has 15 amino acids. V shed 4 bases and J shed 0 bases, with 10 bases lying between them. In nucleotides, the CDR3 is TGTGCCAGCAGCCGGGGACTTCATAGCAATCAGCCCCAGCATTTT. Its translation is CASSRGLHSNQPQHF.

V usage is TRBV5-6 and J usage is TRBJ2-4, with 12 bases identical to TRBD2. From germline, CDR1 is SGHDT and CDR2 YYEEEE. The V and J ends lost 3 bases and 5 bases, in that order; junction bases with no gene match: 9. The CDR3 contains 17 residues. CDR3 protein: CASSSRLAGVGQNIQYF. CDR3 sequence (DNA): TGTGCCAGCAGCTCCAGACTAGCGGGAGTTGGGCAAAACATTCAGTACTTC.

The chain has TRBV7-6 and TRBJ1-6; unclear D gene. Germline assignment: CDR1 SGHVS and CDR2 FNYEAQ. This CDR3 contains 17 residues. The V end lost 1 base, the J end lost 0 bases, and 10 bases lay between the germline ends. CDR3 amino acids: CASSLDSGSSYNSPLHF. CDR3 bases: TGTGCCAGCAGCTTAGATAGTGGGAGCTCCTATAATTCACCCCTCCACTTT.